Following are 20 T cell receptor beta chains from one sample sequenced in a study of blood T cell repertoires in COVID-19. Using immunoSEQ multiplex PCR, the repertoire was profiled, and TCRdb retains in-frame clones only, with some absent. The table has 75,000 to 100,000 clones, roughly four fifths seen once. The sequencing sample was made of peripheral blood. Receptor source: a human donor in a cohort sampled during active COVID-19.

The chain carries TRBV4-1 and TRBJ2-3; D might be TRBD2 (5 bases). V shed 1 base and J shed 0 bases, with 17 bases lying between them. The CDR3 has 18 residues. In germline, CDR1 is MGHRA, CDR2 YSYEKL. CDR3 DNA sequence: TGCGCCAGCAGCCAAGTCCGCGCCGGGAACCCTAGCACAGATACGCAGTATTTT. Translated: CASSQVRAGNPSTDTQYF.

The rearrangement joins TRBV9 to TRBJ2-7, with 7 bases that match TRBD1. CDR3 length: 14 residues. V lost 4 bases, J lost 3 bases, and 7 bases stayed unmatched. In germline, CDR1 is SGDLS, CDR2 YYNGEE. The CDR3 sequence is CASSPQGKVYEQYF. Written as DNA, the CDR3 is TGTGCCAGCAGCCCACAGGGGAAGGTCTACGAGCAGTACTTC.

This chain links TRBV10-1 with TRBJ2-1; 9 nucleotides align to TRBD1. CDR3 length equals 13 residues. V shed 7 bases, J shed 9 bases, and the junction held 7 bases outside the gene matches. CDR1 is WNHNN, CDR2 SYGVQD, per germline (reference sequence). The CDR3 region has the DNA TGCGCCAGCACCCCTACAGGGGGCGGTGAGCAGTTCTTC. This codes for CASTPTGGGEQFF.

The V gene is TRBV12-3 or TRBV12-4, the J gene TRBJ1-1; tentatively, D is TRBD1 (6 bases). V was shortened by 5 bases and J by 8 bases, with 12 bases between the two germline ends. CDR3 length equals 12 residues. The CDR3 DNA reads TGTGCCAGCAGTAACCGACAGGCAGAAGCTTTCTTT. Its protein product is CASSNRQAEAFF.

The chain combines TRBV7-9 with TRBJ1-1, with a possible D match to TRBD1 (5 bases). The germline V gene has CDR1 SEHNR and CDR2 FQNEAQ (reference sequence). V shed 6 bases and J shed 7 bases, with 18 bases lying between them. The CDR3 is made up of 14 amino acids. The CDR3: CASSIQDGGDEAFF. For the CDR3, the DNA is TGTGCCAGCAGTATACAGGATGGGGGGGATGAAGCTTTCTTT.

V is TRBV14 and J is TRBJ1-4, with D possibly TRBD1 on 5 matching bases. Looked up from germline, CDR1 is SGHDN and CDR2 is FVKESK. The length of the CDR3 is 15 residues. V was cut by 1 base and J by 9 bases, with 15 bases left in between. As DNA, the CDR3 is TGTGCCAGCAGCCAAGGTGACCGGCCAGGGAAAAAACTGTTTTTT. Protein: CASSQGDRPGKKLFF.

The chain has TRBV10-2 and TRBJ1-2, with 9 nucleotides matching TRBD1. The CDR3 runs to 13 residues. Losses at the gene ends were 6 bases for V and 5 bases for J; bases not matched to a gene: 4. Looked up from germline, CDR1 is WSHSY and CDR2 is SAAADI. CDR3 protein: CASRDRGAYGYTF. The CDR3 region has the DNA TGCGCCAGCAGGGACAGGGGAGCTTATGGCTACACCTTC.

The V gene is TRBV15, the J gene TRBJ1-2; 8 bases fit TRBD1. The CDR3 is 14 residues long. The J segment lost 5 bases and the V segment lost 4 bases, leaving 6 bases of the junction unmatched. CDR1 LNHNV and CDR2 YYDKDF come from the germline V gene (reference sequence). The CDR3 coding sequence is TGTGCCACCAGCAAGATTAGGACAGGGTATGGCTACACCTTC. Translating gives CATSKIRTGYGYTF.

This chain uses TRBV6-6 with TRBJ2-5; 11 bases line up with TRBD2. This CDR3 region has 15 residues. The ends lost 6 bases at V and 3 bases at J; junction bases unmatched: 6. Per the germline V gene, CDR1 is MNHNY and CDR2 is SVGAGI (reference sequence). The CDR3 region has the DNA TGTGCCAGCAGAACCGGGACTAGCGGCGAAGAGACCCAGTACTTC. This codes for CASRTGTSGEETQYF.

CDR3 protein: CATSAAGGSTGELFF. DNA for the CDR3: TGTGCCACCTCCGCTGCAGGGGGCTCCACCGGGGAGCTGTTTTTT. This rearrangement joins TRBV24-1 to TRBJ2-2; TRBD1 matches 8 bases. Losses at the gene ends were 9 bases for V and 4 bases for J; bases not matched to a gene: 9. The germline CDR1 and CDR2 sequences are KGHDR and SFDVKD. The CDR3 contains 15 residues.

The rearrangement uses TRBV10-3 and TRBJ2-1, with D unresolved. Germline V lookup: CDR1 ENHRY, CDR2 SYGVKD. The CDR3 spans 14 residues. The V gene lost 2 bases and the J gene lost 2 bases, with 7 bases spanning the gap. CDR3 DNA sequence: TGTGCCATCAGTGAGAACAGTGCCTACAATGAGCAGTTCTTC. Residues: CAISENSAYNEQFF.

The V and J genes are TRBV14 and TRBJ1-2; 7 bases line up with TRBD1. V gave up 4 bases and J gave up 2 bases; unmatched junction bases: 7. The CDR3 consists of 15 residues. Germline assignment: CDR1 SGHDN and CDR2 FVKESK. CDR3 sequence reads: CASSRVGTVNYGYTF. For the CDR3, the DNA is TGTGCCAGCAGCCGAGTCGGGACAGTCAACTATGGCTACACCTTC.

The chain recombines TRBV28 with TRBJ2-7; 11 bases are shared with TRBD1. In germline, CDR1 is MDHEN, CDR2 SYDVKM. V gave up 4 bases and J gave up 0 bases; unmatched junction bases: 5. The CDR3 is 16 amino acids. The CDR3 region is CASSSVGTGGSYEQYF. The CDR3 DNA is TGTGCCAGCAGTTCCGTAGGGACAGGGGGCTCCTACGAGCAGTACTTC.

The rearrangement uses TRBV9 and TRBJ1-2, with D possibly being TRBD1 (5 bases). Germline V gene lookup returns CDR1 SGDLS and CDR2 YYNGEE. V lost 0 bases to trimming and J lost 3 bases, with 6 bases between them. The CDR3 runs 13 residues. CDR3 bases: TGTGCCAGCAGCGTAGGACAGCACTATGGCTACACCTTC. It codes for CASSVGQHYGYTF.

The chain carries TRBV5-8 and TRBJ1-5; maybe TRBD1 (6 bases). This CDR3 has 16 residues. The V and J ends lost 4 bases and 3 bases respectively, with 17 bases between them. Germline-derived CDR1 and CDR2 are SGHTS and YDEGEE. The CDR3 coding sequence is TGTGCCAGCAGCCCTCCGGACAGCCCGATCAATCAGCCCCAGCATTTT. Translation gives CASSPPDSPINQPQHF.

The chain couples TRBV20-1 to TRBJ2-7; D uncertain. The CDR3 extends over 10 amino acids. Trimming removed 7 bases from V and 5 bases from J, with 9 bases in between. Germline CDR1 reads DFQATT; CDR2 reads SNEGSKA (reference sequence). CDR3 bases: TGCAGTGTGGGTGGGCACGAGCAGTACTTC. Residues: CSVGGHEQYF.

The chain couples TRBV6-2 or TRBV6-3 to TRBJ2-1; D is uncertain. V dropped 6 bases and J dropped 2 bases, with 14 bases sitting between them. The germline gives CDR1 MNHEY, CDR2 SVGEGT. The CDR3 sequence is 15 residues long. Written as DNA, the CDR3 is TGTGCCAGCAGCCTGACGGGTTATGCCTACAATGAGCAGTTCTTC. It specifies CASSLTGYAYNEQFF.

The CDR3, as DNA: TGTGCCAGCAGCCCCGGACAGTCTAACTATGGCTACACCTTC. It translates to CASSPGQSNYGYTF. The chain carries TRBV5-4 and TRBJ1-2, with D maybe TRBD1 (6 bases). Germline V gene data show CDR1 as SGHNT and CDR2 as YYREEE (reference sequence). The CDR3 totals 14 residues. V lost 4 bases, J lost 0 bases, and 10 bases lay in between.

In its sample, this clone was seen once. The V and J genes are TRBV7-2 and TRBJ1-2; D may be TRBD1 (5 bases). The CDR3 is made up of 16 amino acids. In germline, CDR1 is SGHTA, CDR2 FQGNSA. Trimming shortened V by 5 bases and J by 5 bases, and 21 bases separated the two germline ends. The CDR3 coding sequence is TGTGCCAGCAGCCCAGATAAAGCCAGGGAATCTTATGGCTACACCTTC. Amino acid sequence: CASSPDKARESYGYTF.

This chain uses TRBV29-1 with TRBJ2-2, with D perhaps TRBD2 (5 bases). V was clipped by 7 bases and J by 4 bases, with 13 bases between them. Germline loops: CDR1 SQVTM, CDR2 ANQGSEA. This CDR3 has 13 amino acids. CDR3 nucleotides: TGCAGCGCCGTCGGGGTATCCACCGGGGAGCTGTTTTTT. This gives the protein CSAVGVSTGELFF.